This T cell receptor (beta chain) derives from a study of metastatic and nonmetastatic thyroid tumors. Overall study context: Repertoires of blood and of tissue (tumor or nodule) from malignant and benign thyroid patients were compared. Study-level findings and limits: Reportedly, malignant thyroid tumors had significantly higher TCR beta diversity than benign nodules, in blood and tumor.

No patient received treatment before thyroid surgery. This clone is classed as medium-sized (0.01 to 0.1%). Its antigen remains unidentified. Per the original methods: The distant-metastasis classifier for papillary thyroid cancer was built from CDR3 differences across clinicopathological groups. Via MiXCR, TCRdb re-called the PCR reads. The V and J calls were not made by the authors but by TCRdb's processing. Counted here are about 14,000 clones, around a third occurring once; the ten biggest clones make up about 26%. This CDR3 region has 13 residues. With V trimmed by 6 bases and J by 2 bases, 2 bases remained unmatched.

The receptor was isolated from a female donor with papillary thyroid cancer or a benign thyroid nodule (not recorded which). Some clones in this sample may be carry-over from other donors' samples. The source material was tumor tissue. The chain is built from TRBV12-3 or TRBV12-4 and TRBJ2-7; 9 nucleotides agree with TRBD1. The CDR3: CASRWTGAYEQYF. CDR3 DNA sequence: TGTGCCAGCAGGTGGACAGGGGCCTACGAGCAGTACTTC.